Following are 10 T cell receptor beta chains from one sample sequenced in a study of blood T cell repertoires in COVID-19. TCRdb's table, derived via immunoSEQ multiplex PCR, lists solely in-frame clones and lacks some. This table holds approximately 110,000 clones, approximately 85% found once. The sample taken for sequencing was peripheral blood. All receptors derive from a human donor in a cohort sampled during active COVID-19.

The rearrangement uses TRBV24-1 and TRBJ2-7, with 9 nucleotides matching TRBD2. V shed 5 bases and J 1 base; nucleotides not matched to a gene: 5. CDR3 length: 15 residues. CDR1 and CDR2 (germline): KGHDR, SFDVKD. CDR3 sequence reads: CATSGEAGGSYEQYF. The DNA of the CDR3 is TGTGCCACCAGTGGCGAAGCGGGAGGATCCTACGAGCAGTACTTC.

The rearrangement uses TRBV27 and TRBJ2-3; 10 positions match TRBD2. The CDR3 extends over 15 amino acids. The V and J ends lost 6 bases and 4 bases, in that order; junction bases with no gene match: 7. Germline values: CDR1 MNHEY, CDR2 SMNVEV (reference sequence). CDR3 coding DNA: TGTGCCAGCAGAACAGCCAGCGGGAGGGCAGATACGCAGTATTTT. Its protein is CASRTASGRADTQYF.

This chain connects TRBV30 to TRBJ2-5; no clear D. The germline V gene has CDR1 GTSNPN and CDR2 SVGIG (reference sequence). This CDR3 spans 12 amino acids. The germline V and J ends were trimmed by 2 bases and 1 base, with 5 bases remaining between them. The CDR3 reads CAWSLFQETQYF. The CDR3 region has the DNA TGTGCCTGGAGTCTTTTCCAAGAGACCCAGTACTTC.

The rearrangement joins TRBV11-2 to TRBJ1-5; unclear D gene. Trimming stripped 0 bases from V and 5 bases from J, with 11 bases between. In germline, CDR1 is SGHAT, CDR2 FQNNGV. The CDR3 sequence is 15 residues long. The chain's CDR3 is CASSLDRRGHQPQHF. CDR3 DNA: TGTGCCAGCAGCTTAGACAGACGTGGGCATCAGCCCCAGCATTTT.

The J gene is TRBJ1-1, the V gene TRBV6-1; 8 bases fit TRBD1. Trimming removed 3 bases from V and 4 bases from J; junction bases left unmatched: 7. In germline, CDR1 is MNHNS, CDR2 SASEGT. This CDR3 has 15 residues. Here the CDR3 DNA reads TGTGCCAGCAGTGACGGACAGGGTGCGTTCACTGAAGCTTTCTTT. This sequence encodes CASSDGQGAFTEAFF.

The chain recombines TRBV3-1 (or the pseudogene TRBV3-2) with TRBJ2-1; TRBD2 matches at 10 bases. This CDR3 has 16 residues. Germline CDR1 LGHDT, CDR2 YNNKEL (reference sequence). V trimming: 2 bases; J trimming: 8 bases; junction bases outside the gene matches: 9. CDR3 in amino acids: CASSQRRTSGVDEQFF. CDR3 DNA sequence: TGTGCCAGCAGCCAAAGACGGACTAGCGGTGTCGATGAGCAGTTCTTC.

There are a few counts of this clone. The chain links TRBV2 to TRBJ2-7; 12 nucleotides align to TRBD1. The ends lost 7 bases at V and 1 base at J; junction bases unmatched: 2. The CDR3 runs 14 residues. The V gene's germline CDR1 is SNHLY and CDR2 FYNNEI. The CDR3 region has the DNA TGTGCCAGCAAGGGACAGGGGGCATCCTACGAGCAGTACTTC. Amino acid sequence: CASKGQGASYEQYF.

The chain employs TRBV6-6 and TRBJ2-3; D is uncertain. Germline CDR1 reads MNHNY; CDR2 reads SVGAGI (reference sequence). CDR3 length equals 14 residues. V was cut by 0 bases and J by 6 bases, with 10 bases left in between. The CDR3: CASSYSSRSDTQYF. As DNA, the CDR3 is TGTGCCAGCAGTTACTCGAGCAGGTCGGATACGCAGTATTTT.

The chain is built from TRBV6-5 and TRBJ1-1; D call uncertain. Germline CDR1 reads MNHEY; CDR2 reads SVGAGI. The V and J ends lost 8 bases and 10 bases respectively, with 23 bases between them. The CDR3 has 14 amino acids. CDR3 sequence (DNA): TGTGCCAGCCTAATCTCCGGGAGGGCAGTAGTAGCTTTCTTT. It codes for CASLISGRAVVAFF.

The V and J genes are TRBV11-2 and TRBJ1-1; unclear D gene. Germline V gene sequence: CDR1 SGHAT, CDR2 FQNNGV. V dropped 3 bases and J dropped 0 bases, with 8 bases sitting between them. The CDR3 is made up of 14 amino acids. The DNA for the CDR3 is TGTGCCAGCAGCTTGTTAGAAGTGAACACTGAAGCTTTCTTT. Amino acid sequence: CASSLLEVNTEAFF.